This T cell receptor beta chain was observed in a study of OX40 agonist ivuxolimab in advanced cancers. Some clones are missing from TCRdb's copy, which holds only in-frame ones; the method was immunoSEQ multiplex PCR. The sample has 30,000 to 40,000 clones; around 70% are singletons. This receptor was taken from an adult with an advanced solid tumor such as melanoma, head and neck, liver or kidney cancer. The specimen comprised CD4+ or CD8+ T cells sorted from blood, sampled in a trial of the OX40 agonist ivuxolimab.

The DNA of the CDR3 is TGTGCCAGTAGCCCCACAGACACAACGGGAAAAACTTATGGCTACACCTTC. It yields the protein CASSPTDTTGKTYGYTF. The rearrangement uses TRBV19 and TRBJ1-2, with D unclear. The V gene's germline CDR1 is LNHDA and CDR2 SQIVND (reference sequence). There are 17 residues in the CDR3. The ends were cut back, 6 bases at V and 5 bases at J, with 25 bases in the middle.